This is a list of T cell receptor beta chains from one sample in a study of CD4 T cells in relation to SARS-CoV-2 and coronaviruses. Their specific antigens are unknown. TCRdb's table, derived via immunoSEQ multiplex PCR, lists solely in-frame clones and lacks some. This sample has fewer than 20,000 clones, with around 75% found just once. Sequencing used CD4+ T cells from PBMCs, cultured in vitro. All receptors come from a human donor in good health. Each CDR3 is given with its conserved first and last residue. Expanded clones get a size class; other rows say once, few or many, or leave the size out.

v_call: TRBV7-2; clone_size: .; j_call: TRBJ2-5; cdr3_length: 14; cdr3_aa: CASSLEGMGKTQYF
v_call: TRBV5-1; clone_size: once; j_call: TRBJ2-1; cdr3_length: 15; cdr3_aa: CASSLLADSYNEQFF
v_call: TRBV4-3; clone_size: .; j_call: TRBJ1-4; cdr3_length: 15; cdr3_aa: CASSHQTAEGEKLFF
v_call: TRBV10-2; clone_size: .; j_call: TRBJ1-1; cdr3_length: 16; cdr3_aa: CASSESGGRMNTEAFF
v_call: TRBV2; clone_size: .; j_call: TRBJ2-7; cdr3_length: 12; cdr3_aa: CASSVGAHEQYF
v_call: TRBV29-1; clone_size: few; j_call: TRBJ2-2; cdr3_length: 12; cdr3_aa: CSVGQNTGELFF
v_call: TRBV6-6; clone_size: .; j_call: TRBJ1-3; cdr3_length: 14; cdr3_aa: CASMEEQGGNTIYF
v_call: TRBV28; clone_size: .; j_call: TRBJ2-5; cdr3_length: 15; cdr3_aa: CASSLGGTGGETQYF
v_call: TRBV27; clone_size: .; j_call: TRBJ2-3; cdr3_length: 13; cdr3_aa: CASSDQGSDTQYF
v_call: TRBV4-2; clone_size: .; j_call: TRBJ1-2; cdr3_length: 14; cdr3_aa: CASSQEVVNYGYTF
v_call: TRBV19; clone_size: .; j_call: TRBJ1-6; cdr3_length: 14; cdr3_aa: CASSLQGVNSPLHF
v_call: TRBV4-1; clone_size: .; j_call: TRBJ2-7; cdr3_length: 16; cdr3_aa: CASSQAASGRAYEQYF
v_call: TRBV7-9; clone_size: few; j_call: TRBJ1-1; cdr3_length: 13; cdr3_aa: CASSLGGQGEAFF
v_call: TRBV7-2; clone_size: .; j_call: TRBJ2-7; cdr3_length: 15; cdr3_aa: CASSLDGGLSYEQYF
v_call: TRBV5-6; clone_size: .; j_call: TRBJ1-2; cdr3_length: 15; cdr3_aa: CASSSGTGVYYGYTF
v_call: TRBV11-2; clone_size: .; j_call: TRBJ2-7; cdr3_length: 15; cdr3_aa: CASSWGLRLSYEQYF
v_call: TRBV4-3; clone_size: few; j_call: TRBJ1-1; cdr3_length: 15; cdr3_aa: CASSQSTPGSTEAFF
v_call: TRBV2; clone_size: .; j_call: TRBJ2-7; cdr3_length: 15; cdr3_aa: CASRNRLRAPYEQYF
v_call: TRBV29-1; clone_size: .; j_call: TRBJ2-7; cdr3_length: 14; cdr3_aa: CSAWSGGLSYEQYF
v_call: TRBV18; clone_size: .; j_call: TRBJ2-5; cdr3_length: 13; cdr3_aa: CASSTGQERHQYF
v_call: TRBV12-3/TRBV12-4; clone_size: .; j_call: TRBJ1-2; cdr3_length: 12; cdr3_aa: CASTTGFYGYTF
v_call: TRBV13; clone_size: .; j_call: TRBJ2-3; cdr3_length: 11; cdr3_aa: CASAVGDTQYF
v_call: TRBV19; clone_size: few; j_call: TRBJ2-5; cdr3_length: 13; cdr3_aa: CASSNGFLETQYF
v_call: TRBV7-2; clone_size: few; j_call: TRBJ1-2; cdr3_length: 14; cdr3_aa: CASSPGSQGTGYTF
v_call: TRBV2; clone_size: .; j_call: TRBJ1-6; cdr3_length: 17; cdr3_aa: CASSEGVVGQGYSPLHF
v_call: TRBV29-1; clone_size: .; j_call: TRBJ1-2; cdr3_length: 14; cdr3_aa: CSVEWTGNNYGYTF
v_call: TRBV7-8; clone_size: .; j_call: TRBJ1-4; cdr3_length: 14; cdr3_aa: CASSSTGYGEKLFF
v_call: TRBV7-3; clone_size: .; j_call: TRBJ2-1; cdr3_length: 19; cdr3_aa: CASSSTWGSGGGSNNEQFF
v_call: TRBV19; clone_size: .; j_call: TRBJ2-3; cdr3_length: 15; cdr3_aa: CASSAAGVGTDTQYF
v_call: TRBV4-3; clone_size: .; j_call: TRBJ1-1; cdr3_length: 15; cdr3_aa: CASSPGGDYGTEAFF